The source of this T cell receptor (beta chain) is a study of cytomegalovirus exposure and HLA in healthy donors. Turning to the study itself: Sequencing of some 200 million T cells in an earlier analysis found some 100 million unique TCR beta sequences. General study points: The study had only CMV serostatus as immune exposure information.

PCR amplification relied on 60 Vbeta primers (plus 13 Jbeta primers). The repertoire was sequenced with immunoSEQ multiplex PCR; TCRdb's copy has only in-frame clones and lacks some. This table has about 110,000 clones, 60% to 85% appearing once. Germline CDR1 is SSHAT and CDR2 is FNYEAQ (reference sequence). The length of the CDR3 is 13 residues. In regard to this clone: Its antigen remains unidentified. Sequence at one end of the junction differs from germline and may be a read error.

The genes are TRBV7-7 and TRBJ1-1, with D hard to call. The receptor was isolated from a male donor in good health and CMV-seropositive. The specimen was PBMCs. CDR3 nucleotides: TGTGCTAGCAGCCACGGGAAGAACACTGAAGCTTTCTTT. Amino acids: CASSHGKNTEAFF. The variable domain in full, with the rest retrieved from reference TRBV7-7 and TRBJ1-1, is GAGVSQSPRYKVTKRGQDVTLRCDPISSHATLYWYQQALGQGPEFLTYFNYEAQPDKSGLPSDRFSAERPEGSISTLTIQRTEQRDSAMYRCASSHGKNTEAFFGQGTRLTVV.